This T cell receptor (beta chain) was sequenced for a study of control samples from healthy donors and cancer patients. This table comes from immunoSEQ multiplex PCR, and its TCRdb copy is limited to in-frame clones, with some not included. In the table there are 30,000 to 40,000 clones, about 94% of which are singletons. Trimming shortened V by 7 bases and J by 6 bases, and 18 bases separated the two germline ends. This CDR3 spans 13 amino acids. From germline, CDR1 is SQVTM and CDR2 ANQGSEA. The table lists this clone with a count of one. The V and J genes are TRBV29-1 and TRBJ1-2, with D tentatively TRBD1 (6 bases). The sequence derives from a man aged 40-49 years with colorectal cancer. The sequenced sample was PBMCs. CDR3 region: CSAATGGGNGYTF. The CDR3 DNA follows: TGCAGCGCCGCGACAGGAGGGGGAAATGGCTACACCTTC. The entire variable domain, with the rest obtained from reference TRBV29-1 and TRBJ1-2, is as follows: SAVISQKPSRDICQRGTSLTIQCQVDSQVTMMFWYRQQPGQSLTLIATANQGSEATYESGFVIDKFPISRPNLTFSTLTVSNMSPEDSSIYLCSAATGGGNGYTFGSGTRLTVV.